The entry that follows covers one TCR beta chain sequence. The antigen is undetermined. Then a second PCR, running about 6 to 12 cycles, was carried out with a sample-barcoded 5' primer and a J-beta primer mix. A single record per CDR3 protein comes from TCRdb applying MiXCR to the 5' RACE reads. The data show 890,000 or so distinct CDR3 sequences, 55% to 65% seen once. This record comes from a study of blood T cells in healthy people across ages. Deletions cut 1 base from V and 7 bases from J, with 10 bases between. Germline V CDR1 and CDR2: LGHNA, YSLEER. This CDR3 region has 14 residues. General study findings and limits: Long-lived donors had more naive CD4+ cells and higher diversity than aged donors.

No fewer than 5 micrograms of total RNA were isolated from every sample. The chain uses TRBV4-3 and TRBJ1-4; unclear D gene. The TCR was taken from a young man in good health. The sequencing input was blood. The CDR3 DNA reads as TGCGCCAGCAGCCAAGTTAGCAGGACTGAAAAACTGTTTTTT. Amino acid sequence: CASSQVSRTEKLFF.